Included here is one T cell receptor (beta chain) sequence, with context. The data stem from a study of blood T cell repertoires in COVID-19. Turning to the study itself: Samples came from the United States, Italy and Spain, spanning acute and convalescent COVID-19. PBMCs, B-cell-depleted T cells, or T cells were the source of the cDNA or gDNA that made up the material.

Per the authors' pipeline: Reference gene primers were amplified, and this amplification served to estimate nucleated cell counts. The repertoire was sequenced with immunoSEQ multiplex PCR; TCRdb's copy has only in-frame clones and lacks some. V and J calls and clone size are as listed in that table; D and trimming were resolved from the DNA. The repertoire has under 200,000 clones, 70% to 90% of them found once; the top ten carry roughly 6%. V dropped 2 bases and J dropped 3; count of bases not matched to a gene: 7. Germline CDR1 SGHNT, CDR2 YYREEE (reference sequence). The CDR3 is 15 amino acids. The chain has TRBV5-4 and TRBJ2-5; 7 bases agree with TRBD1. The source of this sequence is a man aged 35 to 55 with active or convalescent COVID-19. Sequencing was performed on peripheral blood. The CDR3 loop reads CASSFFRQGKETQYF. The CDR3 DNA follows: TGTGCCAGCAGCTTTTTCCGACAGGGTAAAGAGACCCAGTACTTC.